The 17 T cell receptor beta chains below were found in one sample sequenced in a study of a mutant IDH1 vaccine in newly diagnosed glioma. No antigens are known for them. Stated time point: week 11, during vaccination. Vaccinated patients received 300 ug of mutant IDH1 20-mer peptide per dose, with topical imiquimod. The repertoire was sequenced with immunoSEQ multiplex PCR; TCRdb's copy has only in-frame clones and lacks some. The sample consists of about 36,000 clones, approximately 80% of them appearing once. The sequences come from peripheral blood mononuclear cells (PBMCs), collected from a glioma patient whose treatment included an IDH1 peptide vaccine. Receptor source: a woman aged 30 to 39 with glioma. Some clones in this sample may be carry-over from other donors' samples.

This chain joins TRBV10-2 and TRBJ2-7; weak D call: TRBD1 (5 bases). The CDR3 totals 15 residues. V dropped 2 bases and J dropped 0 bases, with 11 bases sitting between them. Germline assignment: CDR1 WSHSY and CDR2 SAAADI. As DNA, the CDR3 is TGCGCCAGCAGTGAGCAGGGCAAGAGCTCCTACGAGCAGTACTTC. Translating gives CASSEQGKSSYEQYF.

The gene calls are TRBV5-1 and TRBJ2-5; a possible D gene is TRBD2 (6 bases). V was clipped by 9 bases and J by 1 base, with 22 bases between them. Germline CDR1 and CDR2: SGHRS and YFSETQ. The length of the CDR3 is 16 residues. CDR3 in DNA: TGCGCCACGGGCCCCTCTGCCGGGAGATCCCAAGAGACCCAGTACTTC. This codes for CATGPSAGRSQETQYF.

The J gene is TRBJ2-5, the V gene TRBV9, with 15 positions matching TRBD2. Germline V gene data show CDR1 as SGDLS and CDR2 as YYNGEE. This CDR3 is 15 amino acids long. Trimming removed 2 bases from V and 5 bases from J; junction bases left unmatched: 1. The CDR3 protein is CASSVGTSGRETQYF. CDR3 sequence (DNA): TGTGCCAGCAGCGTTGGGACTAGCGGGAGGGAGACCCAGTACTTC.

The V call is TRBV9, the J call TRBJ2-7; 10 nucleotides line up with TRBD1. Germline loops: CDR1 SGDLS, CDR2 YYNGEE. Trimming removed 0 bases from V and 3 bases from J; junction bases left unmatched: 6. CDR3 length: 16 amino acids. The CDR3 reads CASSVGSRTGGYEQYF. CDR3 nucleotides: TGTGCCAGCAGCGTAGGCTCGAGGACAGGGGGCTACGAGCAGTACTTC. Drawing the rest from reference TRBV9 and TRBJ2-7, the complete variable domain is DSGVTQTPKHLITATGQRVTLRCSPRSGDLSVYWYQQSLDQGLQFLIQYYNGEERAKGNILERFSAQQFPDLHSELNLSSLELGDSALYFCASSVGSRTGGYEQYFGPGTRLTVT.

The gene calls are TRBV12-5 and TRBJ2-7, with TRBD1 matching 7 bases. This CDR3 spans 12 amino acids. J was trimmed by 6 bases and V by 7 bases; bases with no gene match: 6. Germline lookup yields CDR1 LGHNT and CDR2 FRNRAP. The CDR3 region is CASATRGFEQYF. The DNA for the CDR3 is TGTGCTAGTGCTACCAGGGGGTTCGAGCAGTACTTC.

The rearrangement uses TRBV19 and TRBJ2-7; 13 bases line up with TRBD2. Germline V lookup: CDR1 LNHDA, CDR2 SQIVND (reference sequence). The CDR3 runs 14 residues. The trim removed 4 bases at V and 6 bases at J, leaving 3 bases unmatched. CDR3 sequence: CASSRGLAGSEQYF. As DNA, the CDR3 is TGTGCCAGTAGTAGGGGACTAGCGGGAAGCGAGCAGTACTTC.

The sample holds one count of this clone. This sequence joins TRBV9 and TRBJ2-7, with 8 positions matching TRBD2. The V and J ends lost 0 bases and 2 bases, in that order; junction bases with no gene match: 7. From germline, CDR1 is SGDLS and CDR2 YYNGEE. The CDR3 length is 16 residues. For the CDR3, the DNA is TGTGCCAGCAGCGTAGGGGTGGCGGGAGGACCCTACGAGCAGTACTTC. Its protein product is CASSVGVAGGPYEQYF.

The rearrangement joins TRBV5-1 to TRBJ1-2, with 8 nucleotides matching TRBD1. The germline V gene encodes CDR1 SGHRS and CDR2 YFSETQ. V dropped 4 bases and J dropped 8; count of bases not matched to a gene: 4. The CDR3 is 12 amino acids. CDR3 DNA: TGCGCCAGCAGCCCGGACAGGGAGGGCTACACCTTC. Translated, it gives CASSPDREGYTF.

V gene TRBV30 combines with J gene TRBJ1-3, with a weak D call TRBD1 (5 bases). The CDR3 runs to 16 residues. Trimming stripped 0 bases from V and 0 bases from J, with 12 bases between. Germline V gives CDR1 GTSNPN, CDR2 SVGIG (reference sequence). The CDR3 DNA reads as TGTGCCTGGAGTGTTGGGGGTTCACTCTCTGGAAACACCATATATTTT. As protein: CAWSVGGSLSGNTIYF.

The V call is TRBV7-9, the J call TRBJ2-7; D may be TRBD1 (6 bases). Trimming removed 1 base from V and 6 bases from J, with 13 bases in between. The CDR3 loop spans 14 amino acids. Per germline, CDR1 SEHNR and CDR2 FQNEAQ (reference sequence). CDR3 region: CASSLELRGSEQYF. CDR3 DNA: TGTGCCAGCAGCTTAGAGCTCAGGGGCAGCGAGCAGTACTTC.

This chain links TRBV4-1 with TRBJ1-3; no reliable D call. The germline V gene encodes CDR1 MGHRA and CDR2 YSYEKL. This CDR3 has 15 residues. Trimming took 4 bases from V and 0 from J, leaving 10 bases between them. DNA of the CDR3: TGCGCCAGCAGCCTCCGTCGAGTCTCTGGAAACACCATATATTTT. This sequence encodes CASSLRRVSGNTIYF.

The chain is built from TRBV7-9 and TRBJ2-2, with 8 positions matching TRBD1. V trimming: 5 bases; J trimming: 4 bases; junction bases outside the gene matches: 9. This CDR3 comprises 16 residues. Germline CDR1 reads SEHNR; CDR2 reads FQNEAQ (reference sequence). Here the CDR3 DNA reads TGTGCCAGCAGCCCCCCCGGACAGGGCGGCACCGGGGAGCTGTTTTTT. Its protein product is CASSPPGQGGTGELFF.

The chain has TRBV5-1 and TRBJ2-1; D gene ambiguous. Germline V lookup: CDR1 SGHRS, CDR2 YFSETQ. Deletions cut 1 base from V and 8 bases from J, with 19 bases between. The CDR3 consists of 16 residues. In nucleotides, the CDR3 is TGCGCCAGCAGCTTGAGGTCCGACTTACTAAGGGATGAGCAGTTCTTC. Translation gives CASSLRSDLLRDEQFF.

The chain carries TRBV6-1 and TRBJ2-1, with D tentatively TRBD1 (6 bases). Germline values: CDR1 MNHNS, CDR2 SASEGT. The CDR3 is made up of 12 amino acids. The V end lost 7 bases, the J end lost 15 bases, and 19 bases lay between the germline ends. The CDR3 here is CASILDRTSVFF. CDR3 DNA: TGTGCCAGCATTTTAGACAGGACCTCTGTGTTCTTC.

The rearrangement uses TRBV30 and TRBJ1-4, with 8 nucleotides matching TRBD1. From germline, CDR1 is GTSNPN and CDR2 SVGIG (reference sequence). The CDR3 is made up of 15 amino acids. J was trimmed by 4 bases and V by 2 bases; bases with no gene match: 6. This CDR3 reads CAWSRTGRSNEKLFF. DNA of the CDR3: TGTGCCTGGAGTCGGACAGGGAGGAGTAATGAAAAACTGTTTTTT.

The chain is built from TRBV2 and TRBJ1-1; D gene unclear. The length of the CDR3 is 13 residues. Germline CDR1 and CDR2: SNHLY and FYNNEI. Trimming took off 6 bases at V and 0 bases at J, with 8 bases between the two ends. The CDR3 loop is CASSKDLNTEAFF. CDR3 nucleotide sequence: TGTGCCAGCAGCAAAGACTTGAACACTGAAGCTTTCTTT.

The chain carries TRBV30 and TRBJ2-4; D gene uncertain. The V gene's germline CDR1 is GTSNPN and CDR2 SVGIG (reference sequence). The CDR3 loop spans 11 amino acids. V was shortened by 1 base and J by 8 bases, with 6 bases between the two germline ends. The CDR3 DNA follows: TGTGCCTGGAGTGCCGTGGACATTCAGTACTTC. Protein: CAWSAVDIQYF.